This T cell receptor beta chain was captured in a study of cytomegalovirus exposure and HLA in healthy donors. Study-level findings and limits: Most TCR sequences were rare, but some public TCRs occurred in many donors. Association of a missense DCLRE1C variant with TCR beta V- and J-gene trimming was reported in a later analysis.

Trimming pared 1 base from V and 1 base from J, leaving 15 bases between. Germline V CDR1 and CDR2: LGHNA, YNFKEQ. The CDR3 covers 17 residues. In the PCR, 60 Vbeta and 13 Jbeta primers were used. Only in-frame clones appear in the TCRdb table, and some are missing; sequencing was by immunoSEQ multiplex PCR. The table shows about 140,000 clones, with approximately 86% occurring only once. As to this clone: Its antigen is still unknown.

This receptor was identified in a woman between 35 and 50 years old in good health and CMV-seronegative. Sequences were obtained from PBMCs. V and J are TRBV4-2 and TRBJ2-3; D call uncertain. The CDR3 is CASSQGVADAGTDTQYF. The CDR3 region has the DNA TGTGCCAGCAGCCAAGGCGTGGCGGATGCAGGCACAGATACGCAGTATTTT.